The 9 T cell receptor beta chains in this list originate from one sample, sequenced in a study of cytomegalovirus exposure and HLA in healthy donors (dated by TCRdb to 2017 to 2019). The method was the immunoSEQ multiplex PCR assay. TCRdb carries this immuneACCESS record with in-frame sequences only. Its versions omit some clonotypes, under half of them owing to an unresolved V gene in the studies checked, with the rest unexplained. The sample profile shows a few hundred thousand clones; around 91% of them were found once. The ten biggest clones cover 0.37% of the sample. The material sequenced was PBMCs. Receptor source: a young woman in good health and CMV-seronegative.

The rearrangement joins TRBV7-2 to TRBJ2-7; weak D call: TRBD1 (6 bases). Germline-derived CDR1 and CDR2 are SGHTA and FQGNSA. Trimming shortened V by 3 bases and J by 3 bases, and 12 bases separated the two germline ends. This CDR3 has 14 residues. In DNA, the CDR3 is TGTGCCAGCAGCTTGGGACACCTACTCTACGAGCAGTACTTC. Protein product: CASSLGHLLYEQYF.

V is TRBV19 and J is TRBJ1-4; unclear D gene. Looked up from germline, CDR1 is LNHDA and CDR2 is SQIVND (reference sequence). Trimming stripped 3 bases from V and 6 bases from J, with 11 bases between. This CDR3 is built from 14 residues. The CDR3 sequence: CASSIDARDEKLFF. CDR3 in DNA: TGTGCCAGTAGTATTGACGCTCGGGATGAAAAACTGTTTTTT.

The chain employs TRBV19 and TRBJ1-6; D remains ambiguous. Germline values: CDR1 LNHDA, CDR2 SQIVND (reference sequence). V was cut by 3 bases and J by 8 bases, with 17 bases left in between. The CDR3 consists of 16 residues. The CDR3 bases are TGTGCCAGTAGTATTGCCCAAAAGAGCTACTATTCACCCCTCCACTTT. Translation: CASSIAQKSYYSPLHF.

This chain uses TRBV5-1 with TRBJ2-1, with D maybe TRBD2 (6 bases). V lost 2 bases and J 8 bases, leaving 8 bases between the germline ends. The CDR3 consists of 12 residues. Germline assignment: CDR1 SGHRS and CDR2 YFSETQ. For the CDR3, the DNA is TGCGCCAGCAGCTTATGGGGGGATGAGCAGTTCTTC. Translated: CASSLWGDEQFF.

The V gene is TRBV18, the J gene TRBJ2-1, with D perhaps TRBD1 (6 bases). The CDR3 is made up of 14 amino acids. Between the trimmed V and J ends, which lost 4 bases and 7 bases, there was a span of 14 bases. CDR1 is KGHSH, CDR2 LQKENI, per germline. CDR3 sequence: CASSLGHQGNEQFF. The CDR3 region has the DNA TGTGCCAGCTCACTGGGACACCAGGGGAATGAGCAGTTCTTC.

The CDR3 spells CAVPEGSYEQYV. CDR3 nucleotide sequence: TGTGCCGTCCCAGAGGGCTCCTACGAGCAGTACGTC. The rearrangement joins TRBV6-4 to TRBJ2-7; D perhaps matches TRBD2 (5 bases). This CDR3 is 12 amino acids long. V was clipped by 11 bases and J by 0 bases, with 11 bases between them. Germline V CDR1 and CDR2: MRHNA, SNTAGT.

The chain couples TRBV5-1 to TRBJ2-3, with 7 bases that match TRBD1. V trimming: 4 bases; J trimming: 5 bases; junction bases outside the gene matches: 10. Germline V CDR1 and CDR2: SGHRS, YFSETQ. This CDR3 contains 15 residues. The CDR3: CASSHGTVAGDTQYF. For the CDR3, the DNA is TGCGCCAGCAGCCACGGGACAGTAGCTGGAGATACGCAGTATTTT.

The V call is TRBV6-5, the J call TRBJ2-7, with D possibly being TRBD1 (7 bases). The germline CDR1 and CDR2 sequences are MNHEY and SVGAGI. This CDR3 contains 13 residues. With 2 bases removed from V and 4 bases from J, the gap between germline ends came to 9 bases. The CDR3 DNA follows: TGTGCCAGCAGTTACCCAGGGGGGTACGAGCAGTACTTC. The encoded protein is CASSYPGGYEQYF.

The chain carries TRBV4-3 and TRBJ1-2, with 9 bases fitting TRBD1. This CDR3 is 15 amino acids long. V shed 3 bases, J shed 4 bases, and the junction held 6 bases outside the gene matches. CDR1 is LGHNA and CDR2 is YSLEER in the germline V gene. The CDR3 region is CASSHQRQGGYGYTF. CDR3 in DNA: TGCGCCAGCAGCCATCAACGACAGGGGGGCTATGGCTACACCTTC.